This TCR beta chain was captured by sequencing in a study of cytomegalovirus exposure and HLA in healthy donors. The PCR ran on 60 Vbeta and 13 Jbeta primers. The table came from immunoSEQ multiplex PCR; TCRdb's copy has only in-frame clones and leaves some out. Among 200,000 or so clones listed, over 60% were seen once. Of note for this clone: Antigen: not known.

The CDR3 is made up of 13 amino acids. V gave up 3 bases and J gave up 8 bases; unmatched junction bases: 5. Germline CDR1 is SGHNT and CDR2 is YYREEE (reference sequence). Among the donors, all were healthy bone marrow donors. Findings and limits, study-wide: Reports credit the classifier with highly specific, highly sensitive diagnosis of cytomegalovirus status. In a later analysis, roughly 17,000 TCR beta sequences were associated with HLA alleles at 0.05 false discovery rate. According to a later analysis, donors in an Asian-associated ancestry cluster reportedly had fewer N-insertions than the roughly 720-donor mean.

The chain carries TRBV5-4 and TRBJ1-2; 9 bases fit TRBD1. The source is a man younger than 35 in good health and CMV-seronegative. The sequenced sample was PBMCs. This CDR3 is CASSSRTGEGYTF. CDR3 nucleotide sequence: TGTGCCAGCAGCTCTCGGACAGGGGAAGGCTACACCTTC.